These 20 T cell receptor beta chains came from one sample sequenced in a study of blood T cell repertoires in COVID-19. TCRdb's copy holds only in-frame clones and misses some; the assay was immunoSEQ multiplex PCR. This sample carries under 40,000 clones, about 85% of them seen once, and the ten largest clones take more than 20%. Sequencing was carried out using peripheral blood. The receptors here all came from a woman of 80 years or more with active or convalescent COVID-19.

The chain couples TRBV11-3 to TRBJ2-1; D is perhaps TRBD1 (6 bases). Trimming left V 4 bases short and J 5 bases short, with 9 bases between. Germline CDR1 reads SGHNT; CDR2 reads YENEEA. The CDR3 spans 13 residues. CDR3 in amino acids: CASSSYRDNEQFF. The DNA of the CDR3 is TGTGCCAGCAGCTCCTACAGGGACAATGAGCAGTTCTTC.

V is TRBV2 and J is TRBJ2-1, with TRBD2 matching over 7 bases. This CDR3 spans 15 amino acids. Germline lookup yields CDR1 SNHLY and CDR2 FYNNEI. With 0 bases clipped from V and 7 bases from J, the junction kept 6 bases outside the gene matches. The CDR3 loop is CASSEARGTNNEQFF. The CDR3 bases are TGTGCCAGCAGTGAAGCGCGGGGGACGAATAATGAGCAGTTCTTC.

This sequence joins TRBV18 and TRBJ2-1; tentative D call: TRBD2 (6 bases). This CDR3 comprises 14 residues. The germline CDR1 and CDR2 sequences are KGHSH and LQKENI. V was shortened by 6 bases and J by 4 bases, with 13 bases between the two germline ends. CDR3 coding DNA: TGTGCCAGCTCCCCTGCCGGGACTTACAATGAGCAGTTCTTC. It translates to CASSPAGTYNEQFF.

The chain is built from TRBV28 and TRBJ1-5, with 8 bases aligning to TRBD1. With 5 bases clipped from V and 3 bases from J, the junction kept 12 bases outside the gene matches. CDR1 and CDR2 from the germline V gene are MDHEN and SYDVKM. The CDR3 runs to 17 residues. The CDR3 loop reads CASSHHYRGVDNQPQHF. The CDR3 DNA is TGTGCCAGCAGTCATCACTACAGGGGGGTGGACAATCAGCCCCAGCATTTT.

The chain carries TRBV18 and TRBJ2-2; the D gene is possibly TRBD2 (5 bases). This CDR3 has 14 amino acids. Germline V lookup: CDR1 KGHSH, CDR2 LQKENI. The V end was cut by 3 bases, the J end by 2 bases, with 7 bases between. CDR3 DNA sequence: TGTGCCAGCTCACCTTCGGGAAACACCGGGGAGCTGTTTTTT. Translating it yields CASSPSGNTGELFF.

V is TRBV24-1 and J is TRBJ1-2; tentatively, D is TRBD1 (6 bases). Per germline, CDR1 KGHDR and CDR2 SFDVKD. The V and J ends lost 2 bases and 4 bases respectively, with 10 bases between them. CDR3 length equals 14 residues. The CDR3 DNA sequence: TGTGCCACCAGTGATTCTGACAGGAGCTATGGCTACACCTTC. It encodes CATSDSDRSYGYTF.

The chain uses TRBV12-3 or TRBV12-4 and TRBJ2-7; no reliable D call. The CDR3 has 12 residues. Trimming cost V 3 bases and J 2 bases, with 5 bases left between them. CDR3 amino acids: CASSFRAYEQYF. The CDR3 nucleotides read TGTGCCAGCAGTTTCCGGGCCTACGAGCAGTACTTC.

The chain couples TRBV10-2 to TRBJ1-1, with a possible D match to TRBD1 (6 bases). In germline, CDR1 is WSHSY, CDR2 SAAADI. The CDR3 extends over 16 amino acids. The V end was cut by 4 bases, the J end by 0 bases, with 15 bases between. This CDR3 is CASSVGGGRMNTEAFF. CDR3 bases: TGCGCCAGCAGTGTGGGGGGGGGCAGAATGAACACTGAAGCTTTCTTT.

This chain uses TRBV5-6 with TRBJ2-5, with TRBD1 matching 7 bases. V trimming: 4 bases; J trimming: 1 base; junction bases outside the gene matches: 7. There are 15 residues in the CDR3. Per the germline V gene, CDR1 is SGHDT and CDR2 is YYEEEE. This CDR3 is CASSEYDRVQETQYF. The CDR3 DNA sequence: TGTGCCAGCAGCGAATATGACAGGGTCCAAGAGACCCAGTACTTC.

This clone has only one observation. The chain links TRBV6-5 to TRBJ2-2; 12 nucleotides line up with TRBD1. CDR1 MNHEY and CDR2 SVGAGI come from the germline V gene. The ends lost 5 bases at V and 7 bases at J; junction bases unmatched: 5. CDR3 size: 15 residues. CDR3 sequence (DNA): TGTGCCAGCAGTAGGGACAGGGGGCTTATCGGGGAGCTGTTTTTT. It codes for CASSRDRGLIGELFF.

The chain is built from TRBV21-1 and TRBJ2-4; TRBD2 was called by the table and not checked on the DNA. TRBV21-1 is a listed pseudogene. This CDR3 region has 16 residues. The CDR3 spells CASSKGGRLAKNIQYF. Here the CDR3 DNA reads TGTGCCAGCAGCAAAGGCGGGCGGTTAGCCAAAAACATTCAGTACTTC.

This rearrangement joins TRBV12-3 or TRBV12-4 to TRBJ1-2; D gene uncertain. V gave up 3 bases and J gave up 6 bases, with 11 bases separating them. The CDR3 contains 13 residues. This chain's CDR3 is CASSFSLADGYTF. CDR3 sequence (DNA): TGTGCCAGCAGTTTCTCCCTGGCTGATGGCTACACCTTC.

The chain has TRBV5-4 and TRBJ2-1, with 10 bases lining up with TRBD2. CDR1 is SGHNT, CDR2 YYREEE, per germline (reference sequence). This CDR3 spans 14 amino acids. The J segment lost 5 bases and the V segment lost 3 bases, leaving 2 bases of the junction unmatched. The CDR3 loop reads CASSSLAGDNEQFF. The CDR3 DNA sequence: TGTGCCAGCAGCTCCCTAGCGGGGGACAATGAGCAGTTCTTC. The variable domain in full, completed from reference TRBV5-4 and TRBJ2-1, reads ETGVTQSPTHLIKTRGQQVTLRCSSQSGHNTVSWYQQALGQGPQFIFQYYREEENGRGNFPPRFSGLQFPNYSSELNVNALELDDSALYLCASSSLAGDNEQFFGPGTRLTVL.

The V call is TRBV6-5, the J call TRBJ1-5; perhaps TRBD1 as D (6 bases). The germline CDR1 and CDR2 sequences are MNHEY and SVGAGI. The V gene lost 5 bases and the J gene lost 5 bases, with 16 bases spanning the gap. This CDR3 spans 15 amino acids. The CDR3 DNA reads TGTGCCAGCAGTCCTGGGGGCAGGGCGGATCAGCCCCAGCATTTT. This translates into CASSPGGRADQPQHF.

This rearrangement joins TRBV6-7 to TRBJ2-3; 8 bases are a match to TRBD2. TRBV6-7 is identified as an open reading frame with a role that is uncertain. The CDR3 is 14 residues long. The junction had 8 bases not matched to a gene; V was cut back by 8 bases and J by 4 bases. CDR3 sequence: CASLPGLGADTQYF. The CDR3 DNA reads as TGTGCCAGCTTGCCGGGACTAGGAGCAGATACGCAGTATTTT.

The CDR3 loop is CSASNNEQFF. As DNA, the CDR3 is TGCAGTGCTAGCAACAATGAGCAGTTCTTC. This rearrangement joins TRBV20-1 to TRBJ2-1; D remains ambiguous. The CDR3 sequence is 10 residues long. The V end was cut by 3 bases, the J end by 5 bases, with 2 bases between. CDR1 and CDR2 (germline): DFQATT, SNEGSKA (reference sequence).

This chain connects TRBV19 to TRBJ2-2; possible D gene TRBD2, 5 bases. The V and J ends lost 7 bases and 0 bases respectively, with 12 bases between them. The germline gives CDR1 LNHDA, CDR2 SQIVND (reference sequence). The CDR3 is 15 amino acids. The CDR3: CASMAGPTNTGELFF. The CDR3 DNA is TGTGCCAGTATGGCGGGTCCCACGAACACCGGGGAGCTGTTTTTT.

The chain joins TRBV5-1 to TRBJ2-3; 9 nucleotides match TRBD2. The length of the CDR3 is 15 residues. Germline lookup yields CDR1 SGHRS and CDR2 YFSETQ. Trimming took 0 bases from V and 3 from J; bases not matched to a gene: 2. The CDR3 bases are TGCGCCAGCAGCTTGGCCAGCGGGGGGACAGATACGCAGTATTTT. Amino acid sequence: CASSLASGGTDTQYF.

This chain links TRBV19 with TRBJ2-1, with D possibly matching TRBD1 (5 bases). Trimming shortened V by 7 bases and J by 9 bases, and 19 bases separated the two germline ends. The CDR3 sequence is 14 residues long. In germline, CDR1 is LNHDA, CDR2 SQIVND (reference sequence). For the CDR3, the DNA is TGTGCCAGTAATGGGTTTACAGGAAGGGTTGAGCAGTTCTTC. Its protein is CASNGFTGRVEQFF.

The chain joins TRBV12-2 to TRBJ2-7; the listed D gene, TRBD1, was not tested against the DNA. TRBV12-2 corresponds to a pseudogene. The CDR3 consists of 18 residues. CDR3 in DNA: TGTGCAAGTCGCTTAGCTACTCTAGGGACAGGGGGCCGCTCCGAGCAGTACTTC. It yields the protein CASRLATLGTGGRSEQYF.